The 29 T cell receptor beta chains below all came from one sample that was sequenced in a study of blood T cell repertoires in COVID-19. The data were produced by immunoSEQ multiplex PCR, yet TCRdb's version contains in-frame clones alone and is incomplete. Of some 320,000 clones in the sample, more than 70% are singletons; the top ten hold approximately 6.6%. The specimen was peripheral blood. Source of these receptors: a woman between 25 and 40 years old who had recovered from COVID-19.

The table lists this clone with a count of one. The chain has TRBV14 and TRBJ2-1; 7 nucleotides match TRBD1. Germline CDR1 SGHDN, CDR2 FVKESK. The CDR3 is 16 amino acids. J lost 8 bases, V lost 1 base, and 11 bases had no gene match. The CDR3 DNA is TGTGCCAGCAGCCAAGGGAGAGGGGGCATCGGAGATGAGCAGTTCTTC. Its protein product is CASSQGRGGIGDEQFF.

The chain links TRBV10-3 to TRBJ2-2; D uncertain. V lost 8 bases, J lost 4 bases, and 11 bases lay in between. The germline CDR1 and CDR2 sequences are ENHRY and SYGVKD. CDR3 length equals 13 residues. CDR3 sequence (DNA): TGTGCCATCCTGCAGGTTGCCACCGGGGAGCTGTTTTTT. Its translation is CAILQVATGELFF.

This chain links TRBV2 with TRBJ1-2; the match to TRBD1 covers 7 bases. V shed 5 bases, J shed 5 bases, and the junction held 8 bases outside the gene matches. This CDR3 is 14 amino acids long. Germline CDR1 is SNHLY and CDR2 is FYNNEI. DNA of the CDR3: TGTGCCAGCAGTTCCGCGGCAGGGGGATATGGCTACACCTTC. Amino acid sequence: CASSSAAGGYGYTF. Based on the CDR3 plus reference TRBV2 and TRBJ1-2, the full variable domain is EPEVTQTPSHQVTQMGQEVILRCVPISNHLYFYWYRQILGQKVEFLVSFYNNEISEKSEIFDDQFSVERPDGSNFTLKIRSTKLEDSAMYFCASSSAAGGYGYTFGSGTRLTVV.

The chain uses TRBV5-1 and TRBJ2-7, with 7 bases identical to TRBD1. The V segment lost 4 bases and the J segment 1 base; nucleotides outside the gene matches: 11. Germline CDR1 and CDR2: SGHRS and YFSETQ. The CDR3 contains 16 residues. This chain's CDR3 is CASSVAGTALSYEQYF. Written as DNA, the CDR3 is TGCGCCAGCAGCGTCGCCGGGACAGCCTTATCCTACGAGCAGTACTTC.

This sequence joins TRBV6-5 and TRBJ2-5, with TRBD2 matching 12 bases. The V gene end was trimmed by 2 bases and the J gene end by 5 bases; junction bases not matched to a gene: 3. The CDR3 runs 15 residues. The V gene's germline CDR1 is MNHEY and CDR2 SVGAGI. The chain's CDR3 is CASSYQLAGGETQYF. CDR3 nucleotide sequence: TGTGCCAGCAGTTACCAGCTAGCGGGGGGGGAGACCCAGTACTTC.

The rearrangement uses TRBV2 and TRBJ2-1, with D perhaps TRBD1 (5 bases). This CDR3 is built from 12 residues. Per germline, CDR1 SNHLY and CDR2 FYNNEI. Trimming took off 6 bases at V and 6 bases at J, with 9 bases between the two ends. The CDR3 DNA reads as TGTGCCAGCAGCAGGGTTGGCAATGAGCAGTTCTTC. It is translated as CASSRVGNEQFF.

The V call is TRBV27, the J call TRBJ1-1; 7 nucleotides align to TRBD1. Losses at the gene ends were 7 bases for V and 3 bases for J; bases not matched to a gene: 11. This CDR3 comprises 15 residues. Germline loops: CDR1 MNHEY, CDR2 SMNVEV (reference sequence). CDR3 amino acids: CASIPSGGWDTEAFF. In DNA form, the CDR3 reads TGTGCCAGCATACCCTCAGGGGGGTGGGACACTGAAGCTTTCTTT.

The V gene is TRBV3-1 (or the pseudogene TRBV3-2), the J gene TRBJ2-5; 10 bases agree with TRBD2. Germline CDR1 and CDR2: LGHDT and YNNKEL (reference sequence). V trimming: 3 bases; J trimming: 4 bases; junction bases outside the gene matches: 5. The CDR3 spans 15 residues. The CDR3 DNA reads TGTGCCAGCAGCCACGAACTAGCGGGGCCAGAGACCCAGTACTTC. Translating gives CASSHELAGPETQYF.

The gene calls are TRBV11-3 and TRBJ2-7, with D uncertain. Germline CDR1 SGHNT, CDR2 YENEEA. CDR3 size: 12 residues. V shed 5 bases and J shed 4 bases, with 9 bases lying between them. CDR3 loop: CASSHNSYEQYF. The DNA of the CDR3 is TGTGCCAGCAGCCACAACAGTTACGAGCAGTACTTC. Variable domain in full (rest from reference TRBV11-3 and TRBJ2-7): EAGVVQSPRYKIIEKKQPVAFWCNPISGHNTLYWYLQNLGQGPELLIRYENEEAVDDSQLPKDRFSAERLKGVDSTLKIQPAELGDSAVYLCASSHNSYEQYFGPGTRLTVT.

V is TRBV7-2 and J is TRBJ1-3, with D tentatively TRBD1 (6 bases). The germline gives CDR1 SGHTA, CDR2 FQGNSA. The CDR3 has 17 amino acids. Trimming left V 5 bases short and J 2 bases short, with 19 bases between. The CDR3 DNA is TGTGCCAGCAGCCCCTCATACCCCGGACAGCCTGGAAACACCATATATTTT. It specifies CASSPSYPGQPGNTIYF.

This clone was recorded only once. The V and J genes are TRBV11-3 and TRBJ2-7; 7 bases fit TRBD1. After removal of 4 bases from V and 6 bases from J, the junction contained 6 bases not matched to a gene. Looked up from germline, CDR1 is SGHNT and CDR2 is YENEEA. The CDR3 sequence is 13 residues long. The CDR3 DNA follows: TGTGCCAGCAGCTCAGGGACAGCCCGCGAGCAGTACTTC. Amino acid sequence: CASSSGTAREQYF.

The chain employs TRBV24-1 and TRBJ2-2; D is possibly TRBD1 (6 bases). V was clipped by 5 bases and J by 1 base, with 13 bases between them. This CDR3 spans 16 amino acids. Germline lookup yields CDR1 KGHDR and CDR2 SFDVKD. CDR3: CATSGNPGQNTGELFF. DNA of the CDR3: TGTGCCACCAGTGGGAATCCGGGACAGAACACCGGGGAGCTGTTTTTT.

The chain is built from TRBV4-1 and TRBJ1-4; the match to TRBD1 covers 8 bases. This CDR3 is 16 amino acids long. The ends lost 4 bases at V and 7 bases at J; junction bases unmatched: 11. Germline V CDR1 and CDR2: MGHRA, YSYEKL. The CDR3 is CASSRQKDRDGEKLFF. DNA of the CDR3: TGCGCCAGCAGCCGACAAAAGGACAGGGATGGTGAAAAACTGTTTTTT.

The DNA of the CDR3 is TGTGCCAGCAGTTTGACAGGCTACGAGCAGTACTTC. It encodes CASSLTGYEQYF. The chain combines TRBV27 with TRBJ2-7; a weak D match, TRBD1 (6 bases). The ends were cut back, 3 bases at V and 3 bases at J, with 6 bases in the middle. The CDR3 spans 12 residues. CDR1 and CDR2 (germline): MNHEY, SMNVEV (reference sequence).

The V gene is TRBV6-2 or TRBV6-3, the J gene TRBJ1-1; 9 bases align to TRBD1. Unmatched junction bases numbered 6, after V lost 2 bases and J lost 8 bases. There are 14 residues in the CDR3. CDR1 is MNHEY, CDR2 SVGEGT, per germline. This CDR3 is CASSYVGTGSEAFF. CDR3 bases: TGTGCCAGCAGTTACGTGGGGACAGGGTCCGAAGCTTTCTTT.

The genes are TRBV11-2 and TRBJ2-5, with 8 bases matching TRBD1. The CDR3 contains 16 residues. J lost 1 base, V lost 3 bases, and 7 bases had no gene match. Germline loops: CDR1 SGHAT, CDR2 FQNNGV. CDR3 residues: CASSFAGTGIQETQYF. The CDR3 coding sequence is TGTGCCAGCAGCTTCGCCGGGACAGGCATCCAAGAGACCCAGTACTTC.

CDR3 nucleotide sequence: TGTGCCAGCAGTTGGGGTCGGGGGGCTATACAGCCCCAGCATTTT. It yields the protein CASSWGRGAIQPQHF. This chain connects TRBV6-2 or TRBV6-3 to TRBJ1-5; weak D call: TRBD1 (6 bases). The CDR3 totals 15 residues. Trimming stripped 4 bases from V and 7 bases from J, with 17 bases between. The V gene's germline CDR1 is MNHEY and CDR2 SVGEGT.

V and J are TRBV5-1 and TRBJ2-7, with 10 bases identical to TRBD1. Trimming removed 3 bases from V and 3 bases from J; junction bases left unmatched: 9. The CDR3 spans 16 residues. The germline gives CDR1 SGHRS, CDR2 YFSETQ. As DNA, the CDR3 is TGCGCCAGCAGCTGGAGCCCGGGACAGGGGTTCTACGAGCAGTACTTC. Amino acids: CASSWSPGQGFYEQYF.

The CDR3 reads CASSGQVEGRGYTF. The CDR3 nucleotides read TGTGCCAGCAGCGGTCAGGTAGAGGGTCGGGGCTACACCTTC. V usage is TRBV25-1 and J usage is TRBJ1-2; no definite D call. The V end lost 6 bases, the J end lost 8 bases, and 19 bases lay between the germline ends. CDR3 length equals 14 residues. CDR1 is MGHDK and CDR2 is SYGVNS in the germline V gene.

The chain is built from TRBV7-9 and TRBJ1-5; 10 nucleotides agree with TRBD1. J gave up 2 bases and V 0 bases, and 4 bases lay outside the gene matches. This CDR3 is built from 17 residues. The germline gives CDR1 SEHNR, CDR2 FQNEAQ (reference sequence). The CDR3 DNA follows: TGTGCCAGCAGCTTAGCCGTAGGGACAGGGGGCAATCAGCCCCAGCATTTT. Translated: CASSLAVGTGGNQPQHF.

V is TRBV2 and J is TRBJ2-1; tentatively, D is TRBD2 (6 bases). The V gene's germline CDR1 is SNHLY and CDR2 FYNNEI. The CDR3 contains 12 residues. V was cut by 3 bases and J by 12 bases, with 12 bases left in between. CDR3 sequence: CASSDRTIAQFF. The CDR3 nucleotides are TGTGCCAGCAGTGACCGGACTATCGCGCAGTTCTTC.

The chain combines TRBV15 with TRBJ1-2; perhaps TRBD1 as D (5 bases). Germline CDR1 LNHNV, CDR2 YYDKDF (reference sequence). The ends were cut back, 0 bases at V and 6 bases at J, with 14 bases in the middle. The CDR3 is 15 amino acids. CDR3 in DNA: TGTGCCACCAGCAGAGATCGCAGGGTACAGGATGGCTACACCTTC. Protein sequence: CATSRDRRVQDGYTF.

This rearrangement joins TRBV9 to TRBJ1-6, with D hard to call. The CDR3 runs to 14 residues. Germline assignment: CDR1 SGDLS and CDR2 YYNGEE. The ends were cut back, 2 bases at V and 6 bases at J, with 9 bases in the middle. For the CDR3, the DNA is TGTGCCAGCAGCGTGAGACAATCTAATTCACCCCTCCACTTT. Translation: CASSVRQSNSPLHF.

V usage is TRBV28 and J usage is TRBJ1-2; 7 positions match TRBD1. From germline, CDR1 is MDHEN and CDR2 SYDVKM. The V segment lost 5 bases and the J segment 8 bases; nucleotides outside the gene matches: 11. The CDR3 spans 14 residues. The CDR3 spells CASSTTGVVGGYTF. CDR3 nucleotides: TGTGCCAGCAGTACTACAGGGGTTGTGGGGGGCTACACCTTC.

This clone was picked up a small number of times. In nucleotides, the CDR3 is TGTGCCAGCAGCAGGACAGATAGCAATCAGCCCCAGCATTTT. It yields the protein CASSRTDSNQPQHF. The chain couples TRBV6-5 to TRBJ1-5; tentatively, D is TRBD1 (6 bases). This CDR3 region has 14 residues. V was pared by 6 bases and J by 0 bases, with 9 bases between. CDR1 MNHEY and CDR2 SVGAGI come from the germline V gene.

The chain is built from TRBV28 and TRBJ2-4; no clear D gene. CDR1 MDHEN and CDR2 SYDVKM come from the germline V gene. The CDR3 loop spans 13 amino acids. V lost 5 bases, J lost 6 bases, and 11 bases lay in between. This chain's CDR3 is CASSPSGGNIQYF. In DNA form, the CDR3 reads TGTGCCAGCAGTCCCTCTGGCGGAAACATTCAGTACTTC.

In its sample, this clone was seen once. The chain uses TRBV30 and TRBJ2-1; TRBD1 might be the D (7 bases). V lost 8 bases, J lost 4 bases, and 9 bases lay in between. Per germline, CDR1 GTSNPN and CDR2 SVGIG (reference sequence). The length of the CDR3 is 11 residues. CDR3 region: CAAGQYNEQFF. The CDR3 DNA is TGTGCCGCGGGACAGTACAATGAGCAGTTCTTC.

This rearrangement joins TRBV5-1 to TRBJ2-7, with TRBD2 as a possible D gene (6 bases). This CDR3 has 15 amino acids. CDR1 is SGHRS, CDR2 YFSETQ, per germline. The germline V and J ends were trimmed by 0 bases and 6 bases, with 16 bases remaining between them. The CDR3 DNA reads as TGCGCCAGCAGCTTGGTCGGGGACCCAGCGGGCGAGCAGTACTTC. Protein product: CASSLVGDPAGEQYF. Supplemented by reference TRBV5-1 and TRBJ2-7, the full variable domain reads KAGVTQTPRYLIKTRGQQVTLSCSPISGHRSVSWYQQTPGQGLQFLFEYFSETQRNKGNFPGRFSGRQFSNSRSEMNVSTLELGDSALYLCASSLVGDPAGEQYFGPGTRLTVT.

The chain employs TRBV6-5 and TRBJ1-4; D may be TRBD1 (5 bases). V was pared by 5 bases and J by 7 bases, with 17 bases between. This CDR3 contains 15 residues. Per the germline V gene, CDR1 is MNHEY and CDR2 is SVGAGI. The CDR3 coding sequence is TGTGCCAGCAGTACTCTGGGGGAGGCTAGTGAAAAACTGTTTTTT. Its protein product is CASSTLGEASEKLFF.